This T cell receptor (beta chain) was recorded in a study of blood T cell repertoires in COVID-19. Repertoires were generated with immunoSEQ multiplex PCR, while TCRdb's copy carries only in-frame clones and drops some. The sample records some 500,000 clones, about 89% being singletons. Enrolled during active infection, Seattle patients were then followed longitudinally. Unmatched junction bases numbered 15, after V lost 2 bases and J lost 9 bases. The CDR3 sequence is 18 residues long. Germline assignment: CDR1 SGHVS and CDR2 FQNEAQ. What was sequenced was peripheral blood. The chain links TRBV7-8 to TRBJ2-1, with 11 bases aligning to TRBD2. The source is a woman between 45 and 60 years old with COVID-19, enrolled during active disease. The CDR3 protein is CASSLRSGGAAAVSEQFF. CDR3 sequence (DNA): TGTGCCAGCAGCTTACGTAGCGGGGGGGCTGCCGCGGTGAGTGAGCAGTTCTTC.